What follows describes a single T cell receptor (beta chain). The data belong to a study of OX40 agonist ivuxolimab in advanced cancers. Some clones are missing from TCRdb's copy, which holds only in-frame ones; the method was immunoSEQ multiplex PCR. The sample records about 59,000 clones, 85% to 90% being singletons. CDR1 is SGHNT and CDR2 is YYREEE in the germline V gene (reference sequence). V dropped 0 bases and J dropped 11 bases, with 9 bases sitting between them. The length of the CDR3 is 12 residues. The source is an adult with an advanced solid tumor such as melanoma, head and neck, liver or kidney cancer. The sequencing used CD4+ or CD8+ T cells sorted from blood, collected in a trial of the OX40 agonist ivuxolimab. The V call is TRBV5-4, the J call TRBJ2-1, with a possible D match to TRBD2 (6 bases). The CDR3: CASSLEGTQQFF. CDR3 in DNA: TGTGCCAGCAGCTTGGAGGGGACTCAGCAGTTCTTC.